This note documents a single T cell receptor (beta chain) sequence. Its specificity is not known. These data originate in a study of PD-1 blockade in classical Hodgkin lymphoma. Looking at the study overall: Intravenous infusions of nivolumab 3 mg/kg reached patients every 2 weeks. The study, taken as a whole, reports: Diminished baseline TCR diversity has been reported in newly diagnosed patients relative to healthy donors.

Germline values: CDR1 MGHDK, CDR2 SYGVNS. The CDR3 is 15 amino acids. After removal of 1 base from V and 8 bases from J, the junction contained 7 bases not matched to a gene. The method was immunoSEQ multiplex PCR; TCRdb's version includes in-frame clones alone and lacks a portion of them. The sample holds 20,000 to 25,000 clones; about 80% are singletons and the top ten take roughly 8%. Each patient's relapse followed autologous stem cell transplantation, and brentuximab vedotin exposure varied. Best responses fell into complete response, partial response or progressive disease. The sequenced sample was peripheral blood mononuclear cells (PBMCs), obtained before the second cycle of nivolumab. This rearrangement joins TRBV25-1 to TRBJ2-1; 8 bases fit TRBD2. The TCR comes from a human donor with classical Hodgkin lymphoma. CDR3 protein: CASSESGTSTDEQFF. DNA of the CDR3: TGTGCCAGCAGTGAATCCGGGACTAGTACGGATGAGCAGTTCTTC.